The rows below give T cell receptor beta chains drawn from one sample of a study of early T cells in non-severe SARS-CoV-2 infection. MiXCR, applied by TCRdb to the 5' RACE reads, yields one record per CDR3 protein. The sample shows more than 50,000 distinct CDR3 sequences, more than 9% of them seen only once. Material for sequencing was whole blood. The origin of the receptors is an adult who was a healthcare worker with PCR-confirmed SARS-CoV-2 infection or an uninfected control (not recorded which). The CDR3 runs from the conserved cysteine through the conserved F or W. D genes are given only for firm matches. Clone size is given for some rows only: seen once, a few or many times, or a class if the clone is expanded.

V gene	J gene	clone size	D gene	CDR3 DNA	CDR3 protein
TRBV7-2	TRBJ2-2	many	NA	TGTGCCAGCAGCTCGGACTGGAACACCGGGGAGCTGTTTTTT	CASSSDWNTGELFF
TRBV20-1	TRBJ2-5	NA	NA	TGCAGTGCTACCCCCAGCGGAGTTGGGGAGACCCAGTACTTC	CSATPSGVGETQYF
TRBV15	TRBJ1-4	many	TRBD1	TGTGCCACCAGCAGAATAGCAGGGGGCGAGAGTGAAAAACTGTTTTTT	CATSRIAGGESEKLFF
TRBV29-1	TRBJ2-5	NA	TRBD2	TGCAGCGTGAGACGCGGGGGACCCCAAGAGACCCAGTACTTC	CSVRRGGPQETQYF
TRBV7-8	TRBJ2-1	many	TRBD2	TGTGCCAGCAGGGGGGGACTAGCGTCCTACAATGAGCAGTTCTTC	CASRGGLASYNEQFF
TRBV19	TRBJ2-2	many	NA	TGTGCCAGTAGTGCGCACTCCTTGAACACCGGGGAGCTGTTTTTT	CASSAHSLNTGELFF
TRBV7-6	TRBJ2-3	many	TRBD2	TGTGCCAGCAGCTTAGTGGGGGGGAGCACAGATACGCAGTATTTT	CASSLVGGSTDTQYF
TRBV20-1	TRBJ2-7	many	TRBD1	TGCAGTGCTTGGGATACAGGGGGAGGATCCTACGAGCAGTACTTC	CSAWDTGGGSYEQYF
TRBV7-2	TRBJ2-3	NA	NA	TGTGCCAGCAGCCCTACACCAGAAAGCACAGATACGCAGTATTTT	CASSPTPESTDTQYF
TRBV20-1	TRBJ2-5	many	TRBD1	TGCAGTGCTCACCCTCTTGTACAGGGGGACCAAGAGACCCAGTACTTC	CSAHPLVQGDQETQYF
TRBV19	TRBJ1-2	many	NA	TGTGCCAGTAGTATCGCGGGGGTTAACTATGGCTACACCTTC	CASSIAGVNYGYTF
TRBV20-1	TRBJ2-1	NA	TRBD2	TGCAGTGCCGACAAGCGGGAGGGCAATGAGCAGTTCTTC	CSADKREGNEQFF
TRBV11-2	TRBJ1-2	many	TRBD1	TGTGCCAGCACGACAGGGGTCGGCTACACCTTC	CASTTGVGYTF
TRBV3-1	TRBJ2-1	many	NA	TGTGCCAGCAGCCAGCAAATCTATGAGCAGTTCTTC	CASSQQIYEQFF
TRBV5-1	TRBJ2-7	few	TRBD1	TGCGCCAGCAGCGGCTTAGAGACAGGGGTGTACGAGCAGTACTTC	CASSGLETGVYEQYF
TRBV5-8	TRBJ1-5	many	TRBD1	TGTGCCAGCAGCACGGGACAGGCGACCCTTAGCAATCAGCCCCAGCATTTT	CASSTGQATLSNQPQHF
TRBV12-3/TRBV12-4	TRBJ2-3	few	NA	TGTGCCAGCACCCCCGGGTATTTAGGAGATACGCAGTATTTT	CASTPGYLGDTQYF
TRBV15	TRBJ2-7	many	TRBD1	TGTGCCACCAGCAGAGGAGGGACAGACCACGAGCAGTACTTC	CATSRGGTDHEQYF
TRBV12-5	TRBJ2-7	NA	TRBD1	TGTGCTAGTGGTTTGGTATTAGGGCCGGTACAGGGGCCTTACGAGCAGTACTTC	CASGLVLGPVQGPYEQYF
TRBV20-1	TRBJ2-1	many	TRBD2	TGCAGTGCTAGCAATAGGAAACTAGCGGGAGTCTGGGAGCAGTTCTTC	CSASNRKLAGVWEQFF
TRBV20-1	TRBJ2-2	NA	TRBD2	TGCAGTGCTAGTACAGCGGGAGTTGGGACCGGGGAGCTGTTTTTT	CSASTAGVGTGELFF
TRBV20-1	TRBJ2-7	NA	NA	TGCAGTGCTAAAAAGAGGACAGAAGTGGGTTACGAGCAGTACTTC	CSAKKRTEVGYEQYF